These 10 T cell receptor beta chains came from one sample sequenced in a study of T cells in Graves' hyperthyroidism and ophthalmopathy. Authors of the study amplified TCR beta CDR3 regions from RNA transcripts. First-round RT-PCR of the TCR CDR3 relied on the HTBI primer set. TCRdb used MiXCR to reprocess the multiplex PCR reads, holding one entry per CDR3 protein. This table holds around 300,000 distinct CDR3 sequences, roughly 13% found once. Sequenced: blood. These receptors were collected from a woman aged 40 to 50 with Graves' hyperthyroidism.

Concerning this clonotype itself: Since a much larger clone is just one base distant, this may be a read error. The V call is TRBV13, the J call TRBJ2-1, with 10 bases that match TRBD1. V lost 5 bases and J lost 10; bases outside the gene matches: 5. The germline V gene has CDR1 PRHDT and CDR2 FYEKMQ (reference sequence). The CDR3 length is 13 residues. CDR3 DNA sequence: TGTGCCAGCAGCCAAGGGACAGGGGCCGAGCAGTTCTTC. Residues: CASSQGTGAEQFF.

This clonotype was counted many times. This chain joins TRBV7-9 and TRBJ1-5; D gene uncertain. This CDR3 comprises 12 residues. Germline V CDR1 and CDR2: SEHNR, FQNEAQ (reference sequence). V gave up 1 base and J gave up 7 bases, with 5 bases separating them. In DNA, the CDR3 is TGTGCCAGCAGCTTAGTAGGACAGCCCCAGCATTTT. It is translated as CASSLVGQPQHF.

This clonotype was detected a few times. V usage is TRBV4-1 and J usage is TRBJ2-2; D unresolved. V was pared by 0 bases and J by 0 bases, with 5 bases between. CDR1 is MGHRA and CDR2 is YSYEKL in the germline V gene. The CDR3 has 15 amino acids. This chain's CDR3 is CASSQETTNTGELFF. The DNA for the CDR3 is TGCGCCAGCAGCCAAGAAACAACGAACACCGGGGAGCTGTTTTTT.

This clonotype was seen only a few times. J is TRBJ2-1 and V is TRBV12-5; TRBD2 aligns across 11 bases. The J segment lost 12 bases and the V segment lost 1 base, leaving 11 bases of the junction unmatched. CDR3 length equals 16 residues. From germline, CDR1 is LGHNT and CDR2 FRNRAP. CDR3 in DNA: TGTGCTAGTGGTTTGGCAAATTCACTAGCGGGAGAATCGCAGTTCTTC. It codes for CASGLANSLAGESQFF.

The J gene is TRBJ2-4, the V gene TRBV20-1, with a possible D match to TRBD1 (7 bases). V shed 1 base and J shed 6 bases, with 13 bases lying between them. The CDR3 is 14 residues long. CDR1 and CDR2 (germline): DFQATT, SNEGSKA (reference sequence). CDR3 sequence (DNA): TGCAGTGCTAGAGGCAGGGGGAGGATAAACATTCAGTACTTC. Protein sequence: CSARGRGRINIQYF.

This clonotype was found many times. The chain is built from TRBV11-2 and TRBJ2-7, with D uncertain. CDR3 length equals 13 residues. The germline V and J ends were trimmed by 4 bases and 2 bases, with 9 bases remaining between them. Germline V gene data show CDR1 as SGHAT and CDR2 as FQNNGV. In DNA, the CDR3 is TGTGCCAGCAGCTCAGCTCAGACCTACGAGCAGTACTTC. Amino acid sequence: CASSSAQTYEQYF.

As to this clonotype: The junction departs from germline at one end; a sequencing error may be responsible. The chain links TRBV7-7 to TRBJ1-5; weak D call: TRBD1 (6 bases). Germline V gene sequence: CDR1 SSHAT, CDR2 FNYEAQ (reference sequence). The CDR3 spans 14 residues. DNA of the CDR3: TGTGCTAGCAGCTTCTGGGACAACAATCAGCCCCAGCATTTT. This encodes CASSFWDNNQPQHF.

The chain has TRBV7-8 and TRBJ2-7; 7 bases line up with TRBD1. Per the germline V gene, CDR1 is SGHVS and CDR2 is FQNEAQ. The CDR3 is 16 amino acids. V gave up 5 bases and J gave up 4 bases; unmatched junction bases: 14. The CDR3 DNA reads as TGTGCCAGCAGCCCGCTCACAGGGGAAATTGGATACGAGCAGTACTTC. Amino acids: CASSPLTGEIGYEQYF.

V is TRBV14 and J is TRBJ2-1, with 9 bases lining up with TRBD2. CDR1 SGHDN and CDR2 FVKESK come from the germline V gene. V was pared by 0 bases and J by 4 bases, with 4 bases of the junction left unmatched. This CDR3 is built from 16 residues. CDR3 loop: CASSQDFAGGYNEQFF. CDR3 bases: TGTGCCAGCAGCCAAGATTTTGCGGGAGGGTACAATGAGCAGTTCTTC.

This clonotype was recorded many times. The CDR3 DNA reads as TGCGCCAGCAGCTTGGGGGTCGCGGGTAACGAGCAGTACTTC. This sequence encodes CASSLGVAGNEQYF. V gene TRBV5-1 combines with J gene TRBJ2-7; D is perhaps TRBD2 (5 bases). CDR3 length: 14 residues. Trimming took off 0 bases at V and 5 bases at J, with 12 bases between the two ends. The germline gives CDR1 SGHRS, CDR2 YFSETQ.